This TCR beta chain was sequenced during a study of blood T cell repertoires in COVID-19. About the study: T cells, B-cell-depleted T cells, or PBMCs supplied cDNA or gDNA.

Germline CDR1 reads SGHNT; CDR2 reads YYREEE (reference sequence). CDR3 size: 17 residues. The V and J ends lost 0 bases and 8 bases, in that order; junction bases with no gene match: 14. The method was immunoSEQ multiplex PCR; TCRdb's version includes in-frame clones alone and lacks a portion of them. The sample yields 150,000 or so clones, approximately 91% seen once. The chain uses TRBV5-4 and TRBJ1-2; TRBD1 matches at 9 bases. The TCR originated in a man aged 45-65 years with acute or convalescent COVID-19. Sequenced sample: peripheral blood. As DNA, the CDR3 is TGTGCCAGCAGCTTGGCTCCGGTTGCCGGGACAGGGAGCGGCTACACCTTC. This encodes CASSLAPVAGTGSGYTF.